In this sample, the clone carrying this TCR beta chain turned up once. This sample was taken from a study of PD-L1 blockade in urothelial cancer. Study context: The study started patients on atezolizumab in the mid-2010s, giving 1,200 mg intravenously every 3 weeks.

Described time point: pretreatment peripheral blood. All patients handed over anywhere from 1 to 8 samples, pretreatment and on-treatment. Libraries were prepared by immunoSEQ multiplex PCR; TCRdb keeps only in-frame clonotypes and omits some of them. The sample shows tens of thousands of clones, 81% of them seen only once. This CDR3 spans 15 amino acids. Germline loops: CDR1 SGHRS, CDR2 YFSETQ. V shed 1 base, J shed 5 bases, and the junction held 8 bases outside the gene matches. This clonotype was sampled from a man aged 65 to 79 with urothelial cancer. This chain links TRBV5-1 with TRBJ2-5, with TRBD1 matching 7 bases. This specimen consisted of PBMCs, obtained around atezolizumab (anti-PD-L1) treatment. The CDR3 sequence is CASSLSQGVRETQYF. DNA for the CDR3: TGCGCCAGCAGCTTGTCGCAGGGGGTGCGGGAGACCCAGTACTTC.